This TCR beta chain derives from a study of blood T cells in healthy people across ages (dated by TCRdb to 2014 to 2015). Context from the whole study: Template switching captured roughly one uniquely barcoded TCR beta cDNA molecule per two T cells in model experiments. Four age groups were formed from the donors: young (average 16 years), middle-aged (approximately 40), aged (around 68) and long-lived (more than 75). To avoid experimental bias, donors of different ages were randomly spread across the sequencing lanes. To track age-related changes in TCR beta repertoire diversity, the study relied on deep sequencing normalized with unique cDNA molecular identifiers. Using the same blood draw, the study looked at two additional independent replicas of 1 million unique cDNA reads for two donors, one aged 18 to 29 and the other aged 80 or older.

Of note for this clonotype: The antigen it binds to is not known. No base-level quality is on record; no much larger clone is a single base apart.

On the study overall, not on this receptor specifically: The CMV infection status of donors was not known, potentially confounding age-related changes in expanded clonotypes. Conclusive comparison of naive and antigen-experienced compartments was prevented by the profiling of bulk unsorted PBMCs. Observed TCR beta diversity per million T cells fell roughly linearly with age, and a significant reduction was already apparent by age about 43. The percentage of naive T cells measured by flow cytometry correlated strongly with observed TCR beta diversity. The long-lived group showed more naive CD4+ T cells, fewer expanded clones and increased TCR diversity than the aged group, suggesting age selection. Estimates of total diversity from one million sequenced T cells were regarded as lower bounds and underestimates.

From its cysteine to its phenylalanine, the CDR3 spans 14 amino acids. Kept here is only the CDR3 DNA, which spans 42 bases and is read in frame from base 1. As encoded in the germline V gene (reference sequence), CDR1 is SEHNR while CDR2 is FQNEAQ. Trimming takes 0 bases from V and 4 bases from J, and the germline ends sit 7 bases apart. The approximately 40 donors, aged 6 to 90 years, were systemically healthy Caucasian individuals from Russia. Roughly 10 milliliters of peripheral blood were collected from each donor into EDTA-treated Vacutainer tubes. Ficoll-Paque density-gradient centrifugation was used to isolate PBMCs, with at least 6.5 million per sample. Trizol reagent was used to extract total RNA from PBMCs, with at least 6 micrograms per sample. Naive CD45RAhigh/CD27high T cell percentages were measured by flow cytometry on a PBMC aliquot from every donor. Libraries were prepared through 5' RACE. The reads were generated on an Illumina HiSeq 2500. The second PCR ran for roughly 7 to 12 cycles and used a J-beta primer mix along with a sample-barcoded 5' primer. A unique molecular identifier was introduced onto each TCR beta cDNA molecule by a template-switch 5' adaptor carrying 12 random nucleotides. Each sample yielded at least 3 million CDR3-containing paired-end reads. The Mint cDNA synthesis kit, primed by a TRBC-specific oligonucleotide, was used to synthesize first-strand cDNA from all RNA. Following uracil-DNA glycosylase treatment, a first 18-cycle PCR with universal primers M1SS and BC2_uni_R was performed on all cDNA. In the paper's pipeline: For normalization, 1 million high-quality reads, each with a distinct molecular identifier, were randomly selected from each sample. Instead of being binned into consensus sequences, reads with shared molecular identifiers were discarded. CDR3 identification, clonotype clustering and error correction used MiTCR with a Q25 quality threshold and the strictest error-elimination algorithm. A nonparametric unseen species model using Euler transformation provided a lower-bound estimate of total TCR beta diversity. TCRdb handled the public reads itself, with Q25 trimming in fastp and clone calling in MiXCR, and kept productive beta chains. Rows are unified per CDR3 protein, each entry keeping the most common DNA and genes. The V and J calls were determined by TCRdb, not by the authors. The sample table records approximately 800,000 distinct CDR3 sequences; 36% of these occur just once. Clones ranked in the top ten supply 10% to 15% of the sample.

The chain was built from TRBV7-9 and TRBJ1-3; the D gene lacks a confident call. The source is a man aged 18 to 30 in good health. The sequenced sample consisted of blood. The nucleotide sequence is TGTGCCAGCAGCTTAGCGTCGGGAGGAAACACCATATATTTT. It codes for CASSLASGGNTIYF.